Listed below are T cell receptor beta chains from one sample, sequenced in a study of T cell changes during pregnancy in multiple sclerosis. The method was immunoSEQ multiplex PCR; TCRdb's version includes in-frame clones alone and lacks a portion of them. Of roughly 41,000 clones in the sample, approximately 90% were seen once. Sequencing used CD4+ T cells from peripheral blood mononuclear cells, obtained in the first trimester of pregnancy. The receptors here all came from a female donor with multiple sclerosis, enrolled in a pregnancy study. The CDR3 runs from the conserved cysteine through the conserved F or W. D genes are given only for firm matches. Size values are once, few and many counts, or a class for expanded clones, and some rows have none.

j_call: TRBJ1-1
clone_size: few
v_call: TRBV28
d_call: NA
cdr3_length: 12
cdr3_aa: CASQRGFSEAFF
cdr3_nt: TGTGCCAGCCAGAGGGGGTTCTCTGAAGCTTTCTTT

j_call: TRBJ2-1
clone_size: few
v_call: TRBV11-3
d_call: NA
cdr3_length: 13
cdr3_aa: CASSFRDHNEQFF
cdr3_nt: TGTGCCAGCAGCTTCAGGGATCATAATGAGCAGTTCTTC

j_call: TRBJ1-2
clone_size: NA
v_call: TRBV19
d_call: NA
cdr3_length: 11
cdr3_aa: CASSIDRGYTF
cdr3_nt: TGTGCCAGTAGTATAGACCGGGGCTACACCTTC

j_call: TRBJ2-2
clone_size: NA
v_call: TRBV11-2
d_call: NA
cdr3_length: 12
cdr3_aa: CASSGGTGELFF
cdr3_nt: TGTGCCAGCTCTGGGGGGACCGGGGAGCTGTTTTTT

j_call: TRBJ2-7
clone_size: NA
v_call: TRBV19
d_call: NA
cdr3_length: 17
cdr3_aa: CASSLWSGIGQGGEQYF
cdr3_nt: TGTGCCAGTAGTCTCTGGTCGGGGATAGGCCAGGGAGGCGAGCAGTACTTC

j_call: TRBJ1-6
clone_size: NA
v_call: TRBV28
d_call: NA
cdr3_length: 15
cdr3_aa: CASTLGRREHSPLHF
cdr3_nt: TGTGCCAGCACCCTAGGTCGTCGGGAACATTCACCCCTCCACTTT

j_call: TRBJ2-2
clone_size: NA
v_call: TRBV4-3
d_call: NA
cdr3_length: 16
cdr3_aa: CASSQVRISNTGELFF
cdr3_nt: TGCGCCAGCAGCCAAGTGAGGATTTCGAACACCGGGGAGCTGTTTTTT

j_call: TRBJ1-5
clone_size: NA
v_call: TRBV6-1
d_call: NA
cdr3_length: 13
cdr3_aa: CASRGGSNQPQHF
cdr3_nt: TGTGCCAGCAGGGGAGGAAGCAATCAGCCCCAGCATTTT

j_call: TRBJ1-2
clone_size: NA
v_call: TRBV10-1
d_call: NA
cdr3_length: 12
cdr3_aa: CASRLYNYGYTF
cdr3_nt: TGCGCCAGCCGGTTGTATAACTATGGCTACACCTTC

j_call: TRBJ2-7
clone_size: NA
v_call: TRBV5-1
d_call: TRBD2
cdr3_length: 15
cdr3_aa: CASSLVASGSGEQYF
cdr3_nt: TGCGCCAGCAGCTTGGTGGCTAGCGGGAGTGGCGAGCAGTACTTC

j_call: TRBJ2-1
clone_size: NA
v_call: TRBV5-1
d_call: NA
cdr3_length: 14
cdr3_aa: CASTRGALENEQFF
cdr3_nt: TGCGCCAGTACCCGGGGGGCCCTTGAGAATGAGCAGTTCTTC

j_call: TRBJ1-1
clone_size: once
v_call: TRBV18
d_call: NA
cdr3_length: 13
cdr3_aa: CASSQGRDTEAFF
cdr3_nt: TGTGCCAGCTCCCAGGGGAGGGACACTGAAGCTTTCTTT

j_call: TRBJ2-5
clone_size: NA
v_call: TRBV2
d_call: NA
cdr3_length: 15
cdr3_aa: CASSGGQMLSETQYF
cdr3_nt: TGTGCCAGCAGTGGGGGGCAGATGCTGTCCGAGACCCAGTACTTC

j_call: TRBJ2-7
clone_size: NA
v_call: TRBV28
d_call: TRBD1
cdr3_length: 16
cdr3_aa: CASTSSRDRDSYEQYF
cdr3_nt: TGTGCCAGCACCTCCTCCCGGGACAGGGACTCCTACGAGCAGTACTTC

j_call: TRBJ1-2
clone_size: NA
v_call: TRBV27
d_call: TRBD1
cdr3_length: 16
cdr3_aa: CASRIRGQGQVYGYTF
cdr3_nt: TGTGCCAGCAGAATACGGGGACAGGGACAGGTCTATGGCTACACCTTC

j_call: TRBJ1-1
clone_size: NA
v_call: TRBV20-1
d_call: NA
cdr3_length: 11
cdr3_aa: CSQGRGTEAFF
cdr3_nt: TGCAGCCAGGGAAGAGGAACTGAAGCTTTCTTT

j_call: TRBJ2-1
clone_size: once
v_call: TRBV28
d_call: TRBD2
cdr3_length: 13
cdr3_aa: CASSSGLAGGPIF
cdr3_nt: TGTGCCAGCAGTTCCGGACTAGCGGGAGGGCCGATCTTC

j_call: TRBJ2-7
clone_size: NA
v_call: TRBV6-6
d_call: TRBD1
cdr3_length: 16
cdr3_aa: CASSPPGQGRTYEQYF
cdr3_nt: TGTGCCAGCAGCCCACCAGGACAGGGCCGGACCTACGAGCAGTACTTC

j_call: TRBJ2-2
clone_size: NA
v_call: TRBV11-2
d_call: NA
cdr3_length: 14
cdr3_aa: CASSLSQGTGELFF
cdr3_nt: TGTGCCAGCAGCTTATCCCAGGGGACCGGGGAGCTGTTTTTT

j_call: TRBJ2-7
clone_size: NA
v_call: TRBV5-3
d_call: TRBD1
cdr3_length: 12
cdr3_aa: CARKTGAYEQYF
cdr3_nt: TGTGCCAGGAAAACAGGGGCCTACGAGCAGTACTTC

j_call: TRBJ2-3
clone_size: NA
v_call: TRBV4-2
d_call: TRBD2
cdr3_length: 15
cdr3_aa: CASSQELAGVDTQYF
cdr3_nt: TGTGCCAGCAGCCAAGAACTAGCGGGAGTAGATACGCAGTATTTT

j_call: TRBJ2-6
clone_size: NA
v_call: TRBV18
d_call: TRBD1
cdr3_length: 19
cdr3_aa: CASSPQAGTGGSGANVLTF
cdr3_nt: TGTGCCAGCTCACCACAGGCCGGGACAGGGGGTTCTGGGGCCAACGTCCTGACTTTC

j_call: TRBJ2-3
clone_size: NA
v_call: TRBV15
d_call: TRBD1
cdr3_length: 15
cdr3_aa: CATSRRQGGTDTQYF
cdr3_nt: TGTGCCACCAGCAGAAGACAGGGAGGCACAGATACGCAGTATTTT

j_call: TRBJ2-1
clone_size: NA
v_call: TRBV7-9
d_call: TRBD2
cdr3_length: 15
cdr3_aa: CASSFGTSGSNEQFF
cdr3_nt: TGTGCCAGCAGCTTCGGGACTAGCGGGAGCAATGAGCAGTTCTTC

j_call: TRBJ1-1
clone_size: NA
v_call: TRBV2
d_call: NA
cdr3_length: 14
cdr3_aa: CASGRALQNTEAFF
cdr3_nt: TGTGCCAGCGGGAGGGCCCTGCAGAACACTGAAGCTTTCTTT

j_call: TRBJ2-3
clone_size: NA
v_call: TRBV11-1
d_call: TRBD2
cdr3_length: 13
cdr3_aa: CASSMSGLAPQYF
cdr3_nt: TGTGCCAGCAGCATGTCGGGACTAGCGCCGCAGTATTTT

j_call: TRBJ1-2
clone_size: few
v_call: TRBV30
d_call: TRBD1
cdr3_length: 13
cdr3_aa: CAWGRDRPYGYTF
cdr3_nt: TGTGCCTGGGGCCGGGACAGACCCTATGGCTACACCTTC

j_call: TRBJ2-1
clone_size: NA
v_call: TRBV9
d_call: NA
cdr3_length: 18
cdr3_aa: CASSVGPHKGEYLDEQFF
cdr3_nt: TGTGCCAGCAGCGTAGGACCCCATAAGGGGGAGTATCTTGATGAGCAGTTCTTC

j_call: TRBJ2-1
clone_size: NA
v_call: TRBV27
d_call: NA
cdr3_length: 15
cdr3_aa: CASSSGWSSYNEQFF
cdr3_nt: TGTGCCAGCAGTAGTGGGTGGAGCTCCTACAATGAGCAGTTCTTC

j_call: TRBJ2-7
clone_size: NA
v_call: TRBV19
d_call: NA
cdr3_length: 14
cdr3_aa: CASSSSLSSYEQYF
cdr3_nt: TGTGCCAGTAGTTCCTCCCTGAGCTCCTACGAGCAGTACTTC

j_call: TRBJ2-7
clone_size: NA
v_call: TRBV27
d_call: NA
cdr3_length: 13
cdr3_aa: CASSFQGAYEQYF
cdr3_nt: TGTGCCAGCAGTTTCCAGGGTGCCTACGAGCAGTACTTC

j_call: TRBJ1-3
clone_size: NA
v_call: TRBV6-1
d_call: NA
cdr3_length: 15
cdr3_aa: CASSQDRSSGNTIYF
cdr3_nt: TGTGCCAGCAGTCAAGACAGGAGCTCTGGAAACACCATATATTTT

j_call: TRBJ2-7
clone_size: NA
v_call: TRBV29-1
d_call: NA
cdr3_length: 13
cdr3_aa: CSAQLAAWGEQYF
cdr3_nt: TGCAGCGCACAATTAGCGGCCTGGGGCGAGCAGTACTTC

j_call: TRBJ2-7
clone_size: NA
v_call: TRBV9
d_call: TRBD1
cdr3_length: 15
cdr3_aa: CASSVGTATRYEQYF
cdr3_nt: TGTGCCAGCAGCGTGGGGACAGCAACGCGCTACGAGCAGTACTTC

j_call: TRBJ2-5
clone_size: NA
v_call: TRBV7-9
d_call: TRBD1
cdr3_length: 14
cdr3_aa: CASSSGTGSETQYF
cdr3_nt: TGTGCCAGCAGCTCGGGGACAGGGAGTGAGACCCAGTACTTC

j_call: TRBJ2-3
clone_size: NA
v_call: TRBV5-4
d_call: TRBD1
cdr3_length: 14
cdr3_aa: CASSSRQGSDTQYF
cdr3_nt: TGTGCCAGCAGCTCCCGACAGGGATCAGATACGCAGTATTTT

j_call: TRBJ1-4
clone_size: NA
v_call: TRBV18
d_call: NA
cdr3_length: 15
cdr3_aa: CASSPQAGLNEKLFF
cdr3_nt: TGTGCCAGCTCACCACAGGCAGGCCTGAATGAAAAACTGTTTTTT

j_call: TRBJ1-2
clone_size: NA
v_call: TRBV9
d_call: TRBD1
cdr3_length: 13
cdr3_aa: CASREQGNYGYTF
cdr3_nt: TGTGCCAGCAGAGAACAGGGGAACTATGGCTACACCTTC

j_call: TRBJ1-5
clone_size: NA
v_call: TRBV30
d_call: NA
cdr3_length: 13
cdr3_aa: CAWSEGVHQPQHF
cdr3_nt: TGTGCCTGGAGTGAGGGGGTTCATCAGCCCCAGCATTTT

j_call: TRBJ2-3
clone_size: NA
v_call: TRBV11-2
d_call: TRBD2
cdr3_length: 18
cdr3_aa: CASRRVIEWEGQVDTQYF
cdr3_nt: TGTGCCAGCAGACGCGTAATTGAGTGGGAGGGGCAGGTAGATACGCAGTATTTT

j_call: TRBJ2-1
clone_size: NA
v_call: TRBV10-3
d_call: TRBD2
cdr3_length: 15
cdr3_aa: CAISGLAGNYNEQFF
cdr3_nt: TGTGCCATCAGTGGGTTAGCGGGGAACTACAATGAGCAGTTCTTC

j_call: TRBJ2-7
clone_size: NA
v_call: TRBV15
d_call: NA
cdr3_length: 14
cdr3_aa: CATSRTAGPYEQYF
cdr3_nt: TGTGCCACCAGCCGGACAGCAGGTCCTTACGAGCAGTACTTC